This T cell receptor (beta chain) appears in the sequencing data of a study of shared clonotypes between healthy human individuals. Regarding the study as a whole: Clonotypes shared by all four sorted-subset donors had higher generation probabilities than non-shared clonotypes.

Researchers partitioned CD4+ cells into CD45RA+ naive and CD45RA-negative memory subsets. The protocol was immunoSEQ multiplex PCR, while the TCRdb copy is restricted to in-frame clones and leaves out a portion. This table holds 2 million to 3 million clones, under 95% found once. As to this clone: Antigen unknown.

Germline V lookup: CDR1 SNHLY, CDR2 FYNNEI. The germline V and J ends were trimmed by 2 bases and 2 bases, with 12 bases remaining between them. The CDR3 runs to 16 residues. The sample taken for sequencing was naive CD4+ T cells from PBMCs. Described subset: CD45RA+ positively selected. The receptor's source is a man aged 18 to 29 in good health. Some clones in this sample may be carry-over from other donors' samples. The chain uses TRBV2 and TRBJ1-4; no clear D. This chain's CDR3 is CASSEYRGPTNEKLFF. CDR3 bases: TGTGCCAGCAGTGAATATCGCGGGCCCACTAATGAAAAACTGTTTTTT.